These 10 T cell receptor beta chains were all obtained from the same sample, sequenced in a study of blood T cells in healthy people across ages. A second PCR, run for about 6 to 12 cycles, used a sample-barcoded 5' primer plus a J-beta primer mix. In TCRdb, the 5' RACE reads were re-called with MiXCR into one record per CDR3 protein. Among under 1 million distinct CDR3 sequences listed, roughly 44% were seen once. The specimen was blood. The receptors were sampled from a man in his sixties in good health.

The rearrangement links TRBV9 to TRBJ2-3; D not resolved. Germline V gives CDR1 SGDLS, CDR2 YYNGEE. The V end was cut by 0 bases, the J end by 3 bases, with 8 bases between. CDR3 size: 14 residues. CDR3 protein: CASSVGDSTDTQYF. The CDR3 DNA reads TGTGCCAGCAGCGTAGGGGATTCTACAGATACGCAGTATTTT.

The chain uses TRBV6-1 and TRBJ2-3, with no clear D. This CDR3 spans 15 amino acids. Germline CDR1 reads MNHNS; CDR2 reads SASEGT. The V end lost 4 bases, the J end lost 4 bases, and 15 bases lay between the germline ends. CDR3 nucleotides: TGTGCCAGCAGTGTGGCAGATCTACCGGCAGATACGCAGTATTTT. This codes for CASSVADLPADTQYF.

The rearrangement joins TRBV12-5 to TRBJ2-3; possibly TRBD2 for D (5 bases). Germline lookup yields CDR1 LGHNT and CDR2 FRNRAP. Trimming removed 5 bases from V and 1 base from J, with 16 bases in between. The CDR3 has 16 residues. In nucleotides, the CDR3 is TGTGCTAGTGGTAAAGGGTGGGGAGCCGGCACAGATACGCAGTATTTT. This codes for CASGKGWGAGTDTQYF. Supplemented by reference TRBV12-5 and TRBJ2-3, the full variable domain reads DARVTQTPRHKVTEMGQEVTMRCQPILGHNTVFWYRQTMMQGLELLAYFRNRAPLDDSGMPKDRFSAEMPDATLATLKIQPSEPRDSAVYFCASGKGWGAGTDTQYFGPGTRLTVL.

The CDR3 DNA is TGTGCCAGCAGCTTATCTGGGGCGGGGGGAGCAGATACGCAGTATTTT. Its protein product is CASSLSGAGGADTQYF. The chain carries TRBV7-2 and TRBJ2-3; 8 positions agree with TRBD2. CDR1 is SGHTA and CDR2 is FQGNSA in the germline V gene. The CDR3 loop spans 16 amino acids. The V and J ends lost 2 bases and 4 bases, in that order; junction bases with no gene match: 8.

The chain combines TRBV10-3 with TRBJ2-5; 8 nucleotides match TRBD1. The J call is uncertain, as TRBJ2-7 better fits the DNA end. The CDR3 totals 14 residues. Germline values: CDR1 ENHRY, CDR2 SYGVKD. The CDR3 coding sequence is TGTGCCATCAGTGAGTCGGGACAGGACTACGAGCAGTACTTC. Protein sequence: CAISESGQDYEQYF.

This clonotype was counted a single time. J is TRBJ2-7 and V is TRBV18, with 8 bases lining up with TRBD2. V was clipped by 2 bases and J by 7 bases; unmatched bases: 10. This CDR3 is 15 amino acids long. Germline lookup yields CDR1 KGHSH and CDR2 LQKENI. The DNA of the CDR3 is TGTGCCAGCTCACCAATCGGGGGGGACCCGGGAGAGCAGTACTTC. Protein sequence: CASSPIGGDPGEQYF.

In the case of this clonotype: Mismatch with germline at one junction end may stem from a read error. V is TRBV6-2 or TRBV6-3 and J is TRBJ1-1; D is possibly TRBD1 (6 bases). This CDR3 contains 14 residues. Germline V CDR1 and CDR2: MNHEY, SVGEGT. The CDR3 DNA reads as TGTGCCAGCGGTTACCCGGGGGGCTGGACTGAAGCTTTCTTT. Translating gives CASGYPGGWTEAFF.

This clonotype was counted a single time. The rearrangement links TRBV20-1 to TRBJ1-1; 10 bases line up with TRBD1. The CDR3 spans 15 residues. Unmatched junction bases numbered 12, after V lost 6 bases and J lost 5 bases. Germline loops: CDR1 DFQATT, CDR2 SNEGSKA (reference sequence). The CDR3 coding sequence is TGCAGTGCAAGCAACCAGGGACAGGGGAATACTGAAGCTTTCTTT. This codes for CSASNQGQGNTEAFF.

There are many counts of this clonotype. V gene TRBV7-9 combines with J gene TRBJ2-5, with D perhaps assigned TRBD1 or TRBD2 (5 bases each). Trimming removed 1 base from V and 0 bases from J, with 6 bases in between. CDR3 size: 14 residues. Germline-derived CDR1 and CDR2 are SEHNR and FQNEAQ (reference sequence). CDR3 coding DNA: TGTGCCAGCAGCTTAGTGGGGGACCAAGAGACCCAGTACTTC. Protein sequence: CASSLVGDQETQYF.

In the case of this clonotype: Germline and junction disagree at one end, which may indicate a read error. This rearrangement joins TRBV5-8 to TRBJ2-6, with D unresolved. The CDR3 runs to 14 residues. The germline V gene encodes CDR1 SGHTS and CDR2 YDEGEE. CDR3 in DNA: TGTGCCAGCGGCTTAAGTGCTGGGGCCAACGTCCTGACTTTC. This gives the protein CASGLSAGANVLTF. Full variable domain (missing parts from reference TRBV5-8 and TRBJ2-6): EAGVTQSPTHLIKTRGQQATLRCSPISGHTSVYWYQQALGLGLQFLLWYDEGEERNRGNFPPRFSGRQFPNYSSELNVNALELEDSALYLCASGLSAGANVLTFGAGSRLTVL.